The 7 T cell receptor beta chains in this list originate from one sample, sequenced in a study of early T cells in non-severe SARS-CoV-2 infection. From the 5' RACE reads, TCRdb called clonotypes with MiXCR, one entry per CDR3 protein. The data contain approximately 71,000 distinct CDR3 sequences, 9.5% to 15% of them singletons. Sequenced sample: whole blood. These TCRs come from an adult who was a healthcare worker with PCR-confirmed SARS-CoV-2 infection or an uninfected control (not recorded which).

This sequence joins TRBV7-9 and TRBJ2-1; D remains unclear. The CDR3 contains 13 residues. Germline CDR1 reads SEHNR; CDR2 reads FQNEAQ (reference sequence). With 4 bases removed from V and 9 bases from J, the gap between germline ends came to 13 bases. The CDR3 DNA reads TGTGCCAGCAGCTCCACGGATAGGGCTGAGCAGTTCTTC. Translation gives CASSSTDRAEQFF.

This chain joins TRBV2 and TRBJ1-1, with D unclear. Looked up from germline, CDR1 is SNHLY and CDR2 is FYNNEI. Trimming removed 5 bases from V and 1 base from J, with 11 bases in between. The CDR3 loop spans 14 amino acids. Written as DNA, the CDR3 is TGTGCCAGCAGTCCCCTTTATTCGAACACTGAAGCTTTCTTT. Translation: CASSPLYSNTEAFF.

The sample holds many counts of this clonotype. This sequence joins TRBV12-3 or TRBV12-4 and TRBJ1-6, with a weak D call TRBD1 (6 bases). The CDR3 loop spans 13 amino acids. Trimming cost V 4 bases and J 9 bases, with 10 bases left between them. DNA of the CDR3: TGTGCCAGCAGTTCCGAAGGGGGTTCACCCCTCCACTTT. It is translated as CASSSEGGSPLHF.

There are many counts of this clonotype. The gene calls are TRBV28 and TRBJ2-2; no definite D call. V was clipped by 3 bases and J by 1 base, with 6 bases between them. Germline V gene lookup returns CDR1 MDHEN and CDR2 SYDVKM. The CDR3 has 14 amino acids. CDR3 DNA sequence: TGTGCCAGCAGTTTCGTAGGGAACACCGGGGAGCTGTTTTTT. Translating it yields CASSFVGNTGELFF. Together with reference TRBV28 and TRBJ2-2, the CDR3 gives the full variable domain: DVKVTQSSRYLVKRTGEKVFLECVQDMDHENMFWYRQDPGLGLRLIYFSYDVKMKEKGDIPEGYSVSREKKERFSLILESASTNQTSMYLCASSFVGNTGELFFGEGSRLTVL.

This clonotype was detected a few times. The chain carries TRBV15 and TRBJ1-6; D remains ambiguous. This CDR3 is 14 amino acids long. Deletions cut 8 bases from V and 6 bases from J, with 14 bases between. The V gene's germline CDR1 is LNHNV and CDR2 YYDKDF (reference sequence). The CDR3 region has the DNA TGTGCCACCGCCCGAGGGCTGGGTAATTCACCCCTCCACTTT. Translating it yields CATARGLGNSPLHF. Complete variable domain (other parts from reference TRBV15 and TRBJ1-6): DAMVIQNPRYQVTQFGKPVTLSCSQTLNHNVMYWYQQKSSQAPKLLFHYYDKDFNNEADTPDNFQSRRPNTSFCFLDIRSPGLGDTAMYLCATARGLGNSPLHFGNGTRLTVT.

This clonotype has ten or more counts. V and J are TRBV30 and TRBJ2-1, with D possibly being TRBD1 or TRBD2 (5 bases each). CDR1 GTSNPN and CDR2 SVGIG come from the germline V gene (reference sequence). The length of the CDR3 is 13 residues. Trimming cost V 7 bases and J 10 bases, with 20 bases left between them. CDR3 nucleotides: TGTGCCTCATATCAATGGGGGTACTCGGAGCAGTTCTTC. This codes for CASYQWGYSEQFF.

The chain uses TRBV20-1 and TRBJ2-3; D perhaps matches TRBD2 (5 bases). The CDR3 has 14 amino acids. CDR1 and CDR2 (germline): DFQATT, SNEGSKA (reference sequence). V was trimmed by 6 bases and J by 8 bases, leaving 21 bases between them. This CDR3 reads CSATTSVQLGTQYF. The DNA of the CDR3 is TGCAGTGCGACTACTAGTGTGCAGTTAGGTACGCAGTATTTT.